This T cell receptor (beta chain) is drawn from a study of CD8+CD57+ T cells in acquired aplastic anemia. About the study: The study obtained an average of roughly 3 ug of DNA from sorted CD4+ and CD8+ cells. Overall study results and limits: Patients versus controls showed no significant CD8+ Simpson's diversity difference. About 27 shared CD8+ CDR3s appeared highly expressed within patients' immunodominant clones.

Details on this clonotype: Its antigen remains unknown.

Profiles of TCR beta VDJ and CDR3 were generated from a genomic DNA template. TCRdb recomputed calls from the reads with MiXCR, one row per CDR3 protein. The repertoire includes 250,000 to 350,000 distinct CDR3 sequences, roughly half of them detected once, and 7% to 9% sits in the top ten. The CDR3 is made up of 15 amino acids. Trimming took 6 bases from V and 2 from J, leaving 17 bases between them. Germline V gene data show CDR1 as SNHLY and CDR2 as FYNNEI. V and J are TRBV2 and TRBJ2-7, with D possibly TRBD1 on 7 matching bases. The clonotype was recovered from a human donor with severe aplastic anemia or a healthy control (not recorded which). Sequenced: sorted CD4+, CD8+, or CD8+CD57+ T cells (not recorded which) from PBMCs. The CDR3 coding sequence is TGTGCCAGCAGCCAGCAGGCGGGACAGCCCTACGAGCAGTACTTC. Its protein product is CASSQQAGQPYEQYF. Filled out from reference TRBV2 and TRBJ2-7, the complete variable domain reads EPEVTQTPSHQVTQMGQEVILRCVPISNHLYFYWYRQILGQKVEFLVSFYNNEISEKSEIFDDQFSVERPDGSNFTLKIRSTKLEDSAMYFCASSQQAGQPYEQYFGPGTRLTVT.